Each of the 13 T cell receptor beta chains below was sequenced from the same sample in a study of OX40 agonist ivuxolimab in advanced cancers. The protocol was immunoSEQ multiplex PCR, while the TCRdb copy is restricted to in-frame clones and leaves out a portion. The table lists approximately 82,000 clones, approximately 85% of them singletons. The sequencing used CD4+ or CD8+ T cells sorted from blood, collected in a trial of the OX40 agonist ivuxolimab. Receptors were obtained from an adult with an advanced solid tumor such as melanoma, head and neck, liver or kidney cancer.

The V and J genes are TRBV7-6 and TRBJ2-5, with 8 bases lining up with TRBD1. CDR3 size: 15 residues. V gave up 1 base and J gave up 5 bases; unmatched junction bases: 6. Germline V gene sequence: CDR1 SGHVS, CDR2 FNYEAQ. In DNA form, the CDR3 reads TGTGCCAGCAGCTTAGATCCCAGGGGGCATGAGACCCAGTACTTC. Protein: CASSLDPRGHETQYF.

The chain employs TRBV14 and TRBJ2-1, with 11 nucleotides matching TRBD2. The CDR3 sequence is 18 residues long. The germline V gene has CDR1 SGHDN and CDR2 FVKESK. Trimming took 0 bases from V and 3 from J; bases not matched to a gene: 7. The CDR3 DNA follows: TGTGCCAGCAGCCAAGATCGACTAGCGGGAAGCCTCTACAATGAGCAGTTCTTC. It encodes CASSQDRLAGSLYNEQFF.

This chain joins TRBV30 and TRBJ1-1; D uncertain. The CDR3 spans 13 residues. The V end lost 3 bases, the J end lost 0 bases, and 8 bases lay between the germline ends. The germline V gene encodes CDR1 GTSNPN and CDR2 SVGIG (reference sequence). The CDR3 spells CAWREILNTEAFF. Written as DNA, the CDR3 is TGTGCCTGGAGGGAAATTTTGAACACTGAAGCTTTCTTT.

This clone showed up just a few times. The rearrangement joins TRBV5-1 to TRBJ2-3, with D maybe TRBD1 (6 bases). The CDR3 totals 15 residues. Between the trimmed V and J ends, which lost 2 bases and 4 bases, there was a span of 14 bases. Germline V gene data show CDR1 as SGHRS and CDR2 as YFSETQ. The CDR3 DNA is TGCGCCAGCAGCTTCGCAGGGGCTGAGTCAGATACGCAGTATTTT. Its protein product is CASSFAGAESDTQYF. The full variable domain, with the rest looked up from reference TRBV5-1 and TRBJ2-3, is KAGVTQTPRYLIKTRGQQVTLSCSPISGHRSVSWYQQTPGQGLQFLFEYFSETQRNKGNFPGRFSGRQFSNSRSEMNVSTLELGDSALYLCASSFAGAESDTQYFGPGTRLTVL.

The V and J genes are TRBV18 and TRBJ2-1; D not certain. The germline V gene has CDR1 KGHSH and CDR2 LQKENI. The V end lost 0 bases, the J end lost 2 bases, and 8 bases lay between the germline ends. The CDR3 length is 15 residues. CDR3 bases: TGTGCCAGCTCACCACCTACTGGCACCTACAATGAGCAGTTCTTC. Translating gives CASSPPTGTYNEQFF.

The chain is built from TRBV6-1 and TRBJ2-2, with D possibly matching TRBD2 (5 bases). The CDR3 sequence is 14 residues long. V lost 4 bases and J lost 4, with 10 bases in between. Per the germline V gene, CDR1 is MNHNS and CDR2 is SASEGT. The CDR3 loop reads CASSVLSGTGELFF. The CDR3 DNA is TGTGCCAGCAGTGTCCTGAGCGGCACCGGGGAGCTGTTTTTT.

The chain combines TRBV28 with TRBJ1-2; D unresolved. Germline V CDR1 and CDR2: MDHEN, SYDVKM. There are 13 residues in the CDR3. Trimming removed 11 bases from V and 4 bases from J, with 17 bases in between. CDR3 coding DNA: TGTGCCTGTCGCAGACCCCCCACCTATGGCTACACCTTC. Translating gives CACRRPPTYGYTF.

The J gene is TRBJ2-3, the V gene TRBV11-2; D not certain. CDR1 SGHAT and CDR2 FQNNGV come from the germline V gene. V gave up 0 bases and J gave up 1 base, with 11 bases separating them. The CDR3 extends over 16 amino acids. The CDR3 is CASSLDLSAGTDTQYF. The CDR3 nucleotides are TGTGCCAGCAGCTTAGATCTCAGCGCCGGCACAGATACGCAGTATTTT.

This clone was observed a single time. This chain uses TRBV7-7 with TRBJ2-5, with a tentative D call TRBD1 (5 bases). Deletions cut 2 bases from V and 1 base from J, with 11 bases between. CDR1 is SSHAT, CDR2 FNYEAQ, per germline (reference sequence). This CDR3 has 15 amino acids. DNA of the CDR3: TGTGCCAGCAGCTTATTGGGAAGGGGCCAAGAGACCCAGTACTTC. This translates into CASSLLGRGQETQYF. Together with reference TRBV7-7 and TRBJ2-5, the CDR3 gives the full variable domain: GAGVSQSPRYKVTKRGQDVTLRCDPISSHATLYWYQQALGQGPEFLTYFNYEAQPDKSGLPSDRFSAERPEGSISTLTIQRTEQRDSAMYRCASSLLGRGQETQYFGPGTRLLVL.

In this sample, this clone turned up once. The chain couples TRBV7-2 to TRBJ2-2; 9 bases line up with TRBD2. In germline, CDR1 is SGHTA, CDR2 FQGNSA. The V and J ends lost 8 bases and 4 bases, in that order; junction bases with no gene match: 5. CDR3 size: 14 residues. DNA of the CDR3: TGTGCCAGCGCGCGGGGGGGGACCACCGGGGAGCTGTTTTTT. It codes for CASARGGTTGELFF.

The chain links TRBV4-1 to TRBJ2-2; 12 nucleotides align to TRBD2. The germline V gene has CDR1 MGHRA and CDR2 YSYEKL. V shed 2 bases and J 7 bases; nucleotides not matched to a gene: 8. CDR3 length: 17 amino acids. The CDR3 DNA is TGCGCCAGCAGCCAACAACGGACTAGCGGGGTGCTCGGGGAGCTGTTTTTT. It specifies CASSQQRTSGVLGELFF.

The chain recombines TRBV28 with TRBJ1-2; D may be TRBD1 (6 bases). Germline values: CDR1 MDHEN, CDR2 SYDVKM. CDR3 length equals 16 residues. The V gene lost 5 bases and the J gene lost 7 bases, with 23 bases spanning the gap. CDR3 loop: CASSLEEYGQSLGYTF. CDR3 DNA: TGTGCCAGCAGTCTCGAGGAATACGGACAGTCTCTTGGCTACACCTTC.

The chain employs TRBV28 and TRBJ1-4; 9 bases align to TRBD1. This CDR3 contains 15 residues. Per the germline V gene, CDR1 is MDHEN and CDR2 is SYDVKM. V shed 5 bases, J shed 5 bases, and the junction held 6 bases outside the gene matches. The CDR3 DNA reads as TGTGCCAGCAGTCCCCCCGGGACAGGGAATGAAAAACTGTTTTTT. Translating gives CASSPPGTGNEKLFF.